This T cell receptor beta chain is from a study of persistence of HIV-infected CD4 T cells. This was the immunoSEQ version 4 assay in survey mode. Clones were sequenced by immunoSEQ multiplex PCR, and TCRdb holds only the in-frame ones, with some missing. Of around 45,000 clones listed, 80% to 95% are singletons. Of note for this clone: The antigen is not known.

This nonspecific control used anti-CD3/anti-CD28 bead stimulation of CD4+ T cells. Sorting selected CD4+ T cells upregulating both CD40 ligand and CD69. Suppressive ART was started during chronic HIV-1 infection in these adults. A roughly 18-hour stimulation of CD8-depleted PBMCs used anti-CD28/CD49d costimulation, CD40-blocking antibody and enfuvirtide. This sequence was found in an adult man with HIV who was CMV-seropositive. Source: CD4+ T cells sorted from PBMCs after approximately 19-hour stimulation, taken from a patient who received antiretroviral therapy.

The CDR3, as DNA: TGTGCCAGCAGCCAAGATGGCTTTATAACTAGCGGGGGGGCTGGGAACATTCAGTACTTC. This codes for CASSQDGFITSGGAGNIQYF. The chain combines TRBV3-1 (or the pseudogene TRBV3-2) with TRBJ2-4, with 13 positions matching TRBD2. V lost 0 bases, J lost 7 bases, and 15 bases stayed unmatched. The CDR3 sequence is 20 residues long. Germline CDR1 LGHDT, CDR2 YNNKEL (reference sequence).